The entry that follows covers one T cell receptor beta chain sequence. The method was immunoSEQ multiplex PCR; TCRdb's version includes in-frame clones alone and lacks a portion of them. The sample contains a few hundred thousand clones, 89% of which appear only once. The sample comes from a study of blood T cell repertoires in COVID-19. Participant reports of clinical history set cohort assignment. Germline trimming cut 2 bases from V and 0 bases from J; bases unmatched to any gene: 5. Germline CDR1 reads SGHRS; CDR2 reads YFSETQ. This CDR3 comprises 15 residues. V is TRBV5-1 and J is TRBJ2-7; the match to TRBD2 covers 7 bases. This sequence originates from a woman aged 35 to 49 who had recovered from COVID-19. The sequencing sample was made of PBMCs or T cells enriched from blood (not recorded which). The CDR3 loop reads CASSFSGTNSYEQYF. Here the CDR3 DNA reads TGCGCCAGCAGCTTTTCCGGGACTAACTCCTACGAGCAGTACTTC.